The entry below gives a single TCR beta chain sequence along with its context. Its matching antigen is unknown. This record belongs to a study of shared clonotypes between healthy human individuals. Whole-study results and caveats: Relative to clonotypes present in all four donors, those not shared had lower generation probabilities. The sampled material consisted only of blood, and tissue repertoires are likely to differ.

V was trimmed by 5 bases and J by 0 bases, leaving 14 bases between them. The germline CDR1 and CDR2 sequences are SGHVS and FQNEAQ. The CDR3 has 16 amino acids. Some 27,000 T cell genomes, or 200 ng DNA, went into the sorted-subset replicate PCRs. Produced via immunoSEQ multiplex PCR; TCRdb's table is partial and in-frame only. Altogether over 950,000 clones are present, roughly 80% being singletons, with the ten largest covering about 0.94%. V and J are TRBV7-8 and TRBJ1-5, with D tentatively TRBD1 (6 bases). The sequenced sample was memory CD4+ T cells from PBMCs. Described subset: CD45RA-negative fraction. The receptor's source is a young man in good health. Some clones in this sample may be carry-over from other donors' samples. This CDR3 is CASSQRTVNSNQPQHF. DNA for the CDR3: TGTGCCAGCAGCCAACGGACAGTTAATAGCAATCAGCCCCAGCATTTT.